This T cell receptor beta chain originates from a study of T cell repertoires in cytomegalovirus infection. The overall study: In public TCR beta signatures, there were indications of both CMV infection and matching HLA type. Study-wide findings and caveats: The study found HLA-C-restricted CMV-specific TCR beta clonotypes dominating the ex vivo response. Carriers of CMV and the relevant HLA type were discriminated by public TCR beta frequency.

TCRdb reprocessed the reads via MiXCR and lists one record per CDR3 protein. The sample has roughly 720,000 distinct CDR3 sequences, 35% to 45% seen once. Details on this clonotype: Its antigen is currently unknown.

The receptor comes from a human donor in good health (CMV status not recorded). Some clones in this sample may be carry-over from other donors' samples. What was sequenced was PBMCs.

CDR3 nucleotide sequence: TGTGCCAGCAGCTTGCACGGGGGCAGCACCGGGGAGCTGTTTTTT. It is translated as CASSLHGGSTGELFF. J is TRBJ2-2 and V is TRBV5-4, with D perhaps assigned TRBD1 or TRBD2 (6 bases each). V was pared by 1 base and J by 4 bases, with 11 bases between. This CDR3 has 15 amino acids. From germline, CDR1 is SGHNT and CDR2 YYREEE (reference sequence).